The text below deals with one TCR beta chain. Antigen specificity is unknown. The repertoire was sequenced with immunoSEQ multiplex PCR; TCRdb's copy has only in-frame clones and lacks some. The table shows 55,000 to 75,000 clones, with about 80% occurring only once. This record belongs to a study of OX40 agonist ivuxolimab in advanced cancers. Overall study: Prior therapy, whether anti-PD-1, anti-PD-L1 or anti-CTLA-4, was allowed, and roughly 40% had some. Study-wide results and caveats: Antigen specificity remained undetermined for the expanded peripheral T cells. Relative to CD4+ cells, CD8+ T cells on average had more expanded clones.

The source of this sequence is an adult with an advanced solid tumor such as melanoma, head and neck, liver or kidney cancer. The source material was CD4+ or CD8+ T cells sorted from blood, sampled in a trial of the OX40 agonist ivuxolimab.

The CDR3 reads CASSSWSSTDTQYF. The CDR3 DNA sequence: TGTGCCAGCAGCTCCTGGTCTAGCACAGATACGCAGTATTTT. The genes are TRBV5-4 and TRBJ2-3; D remains ambiguous. Between the trimmed V and J ends, which lost 3 bases and 0 bases, there was a span of 8 bases. This CDR3 has 14 residues. Per the germline V gene, CDR1 is SGHNT and CDR2 is YYREEE (reference sequence). The whole variable domain, filled in from reference TRBV5-4 and TRBJ2-3, reads ETGVTQSPTHLIKTRGQQVTLRCSSQSGHNTVSWYQQALGQGPQFIFQYYREEENGRGNFPPRFSGLQFPNYSSELNVNALELDDSALYLCASSSWSSTDTQYFGPGTRLTVL.